The 5 T cell receptor beta chains given below trace back to one sample, sequenced in a study of T-cell reconstitution after alpha-beta-depleted transplantation in children. The library targeted TCRbeta and was prepared with unique molecular identifiers. TCRdb fed the PCR reads into MiXCR, producing one record per CDR3 protein. Among 40,000 to 55,000 distinct CDR3 sequences listed, under 6% were seen once. The sample in question was PBMCs, mostly from graft donor cells, obtained 60 days after TCRalphabeta/CD19-depleted stem cell transplant. The receptors stem from a female patient aged 2-10 years who had a stem cell transplant for aplastic anemia, so the T cells may come from the graft donor.

The chain recombines TRBV5-1 with TRBJ1-2; D ambiguous. The CDR3 has 12 amino acids. The germline CDR1 and CDR2 sequences are SGHRS and YFSETQ. V lost 0 bases to trimming and J lost 8 bases, with 8 bases between them. The CDR3 protein is CASSLAGKGYTF. For the CDR3, the DNA is TGCGCCAGCAGCTTGGCCGGGAAAGGCTACACCTTC.

This clonotype was counted ten times or more. The genes are TRBV20-1 and TRBJ1-1; possibly TRBD1 for D (5 bases). Germline assignment: CDR1 DFQATT and CDR2 SNEGSKA (reference sequence). Trimming removed 0 bases from V and 10 bases from J, with 9 bases in between. This CDR3 has 11 amino acids. The CDR3 protein is CSARDSRGAFF. The CDR3 bases are TGCAGTGCTAGAGATAGTAGGGGAGCTTTCTTT.

At least ten counts were recorded for this clonotype. The rearrangement links TRBV14 to TRBJ2-3; D call uncertain. Trimming removed 0 bases from V and 3 bases from J, with 10 bases in between. CDR1 is SGHDN and CDR2 is FVKESK in the germline V gene. CDR3 length equals 15 residues. CDR3 DNA: TGTGCCAGCAGCCAAGATAGATTCCCAACAGATACGCAGTATTTT. This codes for CASSQDRFPTDTQYF.

This clonotype was seen at least ten times. This chain connects TRBV28 to TRBJ1-1; TRBD1 aligns across 7 bases. The junction had 7 bases not matched to a gene; V was cut back by 4 bases and J by 2 bases. The germline V gene has CDR1 MDHEN and CDR2 SYDVKM. The CDR3 is 15 amino acids. CDR3 bases: TGTGCCAGCAGTTCTTACAGGGGAAAAAACACTGAAGCTTTCTTT. This sequence encodes CASSSYRGKNTEAFF.

There are many counts of this clonotype. This chain links TRBV6-2 or TRBV6-3 with TRBJ2-7, with 10 bases that match TRBD1. Looked up from germline, CDR1 is MNHEY and CDR2 is SVGEGT. This CDR3 region has 17 residues. J was trimmed by 4 bases and V by 6 bases; bases with no gene match: 15. CDR3 protein: CASSYLSGTGDLYEQYF. The CDR3 DNA reads TGTGCCAGCAGCTATCTTTCCGGGACAGGGGACTTATACGAGCAGTACTTC.